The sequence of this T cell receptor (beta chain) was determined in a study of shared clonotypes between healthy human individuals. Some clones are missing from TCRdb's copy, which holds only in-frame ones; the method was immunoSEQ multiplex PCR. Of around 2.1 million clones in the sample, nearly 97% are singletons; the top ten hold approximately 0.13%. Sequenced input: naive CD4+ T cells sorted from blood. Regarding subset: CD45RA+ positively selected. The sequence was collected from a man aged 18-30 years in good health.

The CDR3 DNA follows: TGTGTCACCCGTCGCGGATCCCAAGAGACCCAGTACTTC. Translating gives CVTRRGSQETQYF. The chain employs TRBV2 and TRBJ2-5; the D is unclear. Germline CDR1 reads SNHLY; CDR2 reads FYNNEI. There are 13 residues in the CDR3.